The 27 T cell receptor beta chains below were found in one sample sequenced in a study of blood T cell repertoires in COVID-19. Method: immunoSEQ multiplex PCR; TCRdb's copy keeps in-frame clones and lacks some. The sample consists of a few hundred thousand clones, 87% of them appearing once. Material for sequencing was PBMCs or T cells enriched from blood (not recorded which). These receptors were collected from a woman younger than 30 who had recovered from COVID-19.

The chain has TRBV11-2 and TRBJ2-3; 8 bases fit TRBD2. The CDR3 runs to 15 residues. CDR1 SGHAT and CDR2 FQNNGV come from the germline V gene. V was pared by 1 base and J by 5 bases, with 5 bases of the junction left unmatched. The CDR3 here is CASSLGGGYKDTQYF. In DNA form, the CDR3 reads TGTGCCAGCAGCTTAGGCGGGGGGTACAAAGATACGCAGTATTTT. Based on the CDR3 plus reference TRBV11-2 and TRBJ2-3, the full variable domain is EAGVAQSPRYKIIEKRQSVAFWCNPISGHATLYWYQQILGQGPKLLIQFQNNGVVDDSQLPKDRFSAERLKGVDSTLKIQPAKLEDSAVYLCASSLGGGYKDTQYFGPGTRLTVL.

V gene TRBV27 combines with J gene TRBJ2-1, with 8 bases lining up with TRBD1. The CDR3 has 15 amino acids. V gave up 3 bases and J gave up 4 bases; unmatched junction bases: 5. Germline V CDR1 and CDR2: MNHEY, SMNVEV (reference sequence). Written as DNA, the CDR3 is TGTGCCAGCAGTTTCACAGGGGGAGGATACAATGAGCAGTTCTTC. Protein: CASSFTGGGYNEQFF.

The chain joins TRBV20-1 to TRBJ1-5, with no clear D. Trimming pared 3 bases from V and 5 bases from J, leaving 11 bases between. The CDR3 has 13 residues. Germline values: CDR1 DFQATT, CDR2 SNEGSKA (reference sequence). The CDR3 sequence: CSASSGPDQPQHF. CDR3 DNA: TGCAGTGCTAGTAGCGGTCCGGATCAGCCCCAGCATTTT.

This chain uses TRBV28 with TRBJ2-5; TRBD2 matches 7 bases. Germline values: CDR1 MDHEN, CDR2 SYDVKM. CDR3 length: 15 amino acids. J was trimmed by 2 bases and V by 1 base; bases with no gene match: 4. The DNA of the CDR3 is TGTGCCAGCAGTTTATCCCAACTAGCGCAAGAGACCCAGTACTTC. Protein: CASSLSQLAQETQYF.

The chain employs TRBV11-3 and TRBJ2-2; D remains unclear. Trimming removed 4 bases from V and 0 bases from J, with 6 bases in between. The CDR3 totals 14 residues. Germline-derived CDR1 and CDR2 are SGHNT and YENEEA. CDR3 protein: CASSSGSNTGELFF. The CDR3, as DNA: TGTGCCAGCAGCTCCGGGTCGAACACCGGGGAGCTGTTTTTT. The entire variable domain, with the rest obtained from reference TRBV11-3 and TRBJ2-2, is as follows: EAGVVQSPRYKIIEKKQPVAFWCNPISGHNTLYWYLQNLGQGPELLIRYENEEAVDDSQLPKDRFSAERLKGVDSTLKIQPAELGDSAVYLCASSSGSNTGELFFGEGSRLTVL.

This clone has more than one count but fewer than ten. The gene calls are TRBV28 and TRBJ1-5, with 9 bases aligning to TRBD1. CDR3 length equals 18 residues. Germline CDR1 MDHEN, CDR2 SYDVKM. Losses at the gene ends were 3 bases for V and 1 base for J; bases not matched to a gene: 10. CDR3 loop: CASSFLPWTGASNQPQHF. In nucleotides, the CDR3 is TGTGCCAGCAGTTTCCTTCCGTGGACAGGGGCGAGCAATCAGCCCCAGCATTTT. The full variable domain, in which reference TRBV28 and TRBJ1-5 provide the parts outside the CDR3, is DVKVTQSSRYLVKRTGEKVFLECVQDMDHENMFWYRQDPGLGLRLIYFSYDVKMKEKGDIPEGYSVSREKKERFSLILESASTNQTSMYLCASSFLPWTGASNQPQHFGDGTRLSIL.

The CDR3 region is CASSATGTGGTGELFF. The CDR3 coding sequence is TGTGCCAGCAGCGCCACCGGGACAGGGGGAACCGGGGAGCTGTTTTTT. The chain recombines TRBV7-9 with TRBJ2-2; 11 positions agree with TRBD1. This CDR3 is 16 amino acids long. Germline values: CDR1 SEHNR, CDR2 FQNEAQ (reference sequence). The ends lost 5 bases at V and 5 bases at J; junction bases unmatched: 7.

The chain is built from TRBV4-3 and TRBJ1-1; 8 nucleotides match TRBD1. Trimming removed 5 bases from V and 2 bases from J; junction bases left unmatched: 10. Germline assignment: CDR1 LGHNA and CDR2 YSLEER. The CDR3 length is 16 residues. This chain's CDR3 is CASSSRLGTGNTEAFF. In nucleotides, the CDR3 is TGCGCCAGCAGCTCACGCCTAGGGACAGGCAACACTGAAGCTTTCTTT.

The V call is TRBV5-1, the J call TRBJ2-2, with D perhaps TRBD1 (5 bases). The germline CDR1 and CDR2 sequences are SGHRS and YFSETQ. Trimming removed 4 bases at V and 5 bases at J, with 12 bases between. The length of the CDR3 is 14 residues. CDR3 nucleotides: TGCGCCAGCAGCATAGGACAAGGTACCGGGGAGCTGTTTTTT. Amino acids: CASSIGQGTGELFF.

This chain connects TRBV14 to TRBJ2-1; D possibly corresponds to TRBD2 (5 bases). The CDR3 totals 12 residues. CDR1 is SGHDN and CDR2 is FVKESK in the germline V gene. Deletions cut 0 bases from V and 15 bases from J, with 12 bases between. The CDR3: CASSQDFGGGFF. In DNA, the CDR3 is TGTGCCAGCAGCCAAGATTTCGGAGGTGGGTTCTTC. Drawing the rest from reference TRBV14 and TRBJ2-1, the complete variable domain is EAGVTQFPSHSVIEKGQTVTLRCDPISGHDNLYWYRRVMGKEIKFLLHFVKESKQDESGMPNNRFLAERTGGTYSTLKVQPAELEDSGVYFCASSQDFGGGFFGPGTRLTVL.

The DNA of the CDR3 is TGTGCCAGCAGCCCGACCGGGACAGGGGACTATGGCTACACCTTC. Translated, it gives CASSPTGTGDYGYTF. The V and J genes are TRBV5-6 and TRBJ1-2; 10 positions agree with TRBD1. The CDR3 loop spans 15 amino acids. Germline V gene sequence: CDR1 SGHDT, CDR2 YYEEEE. J was trimmed by 3 bases and V by 4 bases; bases with no gene match: 6.

V and J are TRBV19 and TRBJ2-3; 8 nucleotides agree with TRBD2. Germline loops: CDR1 LNHDA, CDR2 SQIVND (reference sequence). CDR3 size: 14 residues. V shed 10 bases and J 2 bases; nucleotides not matched to a gene: 8. The CDR3 DNA is TGTGCCACTAAGACTAGCGTCAACACAGATACGCAGTATTTT. Its translation: CATKTSVNTDTQYF.

The chain is built from TRBV7-2 and TRBJ2-2, with D maybe TRBD2 (5 bases). Germline V lookup: CDR1 SGHTA, CDR2 FQGNSA. This CDR3 is 15 amino acids long. The ends were cut back, 5 bases at V and 6 bases at J, with 16 bases in the middle. The CDR3 nucleotides are TGTGCCAGCAGCCCCGGGAATTGGTGGGCCGGGGAGCTGTTTTTT. This encodes CASSPGNWWAGELFF.

The rearrangement uses TRBV11-2 and TRBJ1-1; tentatively, D is TRBD1 (6 bases). CDR1 SGHAT and CDR2 FQNNGV come from the germline V gene. Trimming took off 1 base at V and 1 base at J, with 7 bases between the two ends. The CDR3 sequence is 14 residues long. The CDR3 is CASSLGGQNTEAFF. DNA for the CDR3: TGTGCCAGCAGCTTAGGGGGACAGAACACTGAAGCTTTCTTT.

CDR3 sequence (DNA): TGTGCCAGCAGGGGGGACAGCCGGGGATCCTATAATTCACCCCTCCACTTT. Translated: CASRGDSRGSYNSPLHF. V and J are TRBV2 and TRBJ1-6, with 7 nucleotides matching TRBD1. CDR3 length: 17 residues. The germline V gene has CDR1 SNHLY and CDR2 FYNNEI. V gave up 6 bases and J gave up 1 base; unmatched junction bases: 9.

This clone was counted a single time. The chain couples TRBV7-3 to TRBJ2-3, with D possibly TRBD1 on 5 matching bases. V lost 4 bases and J lost 2, with 10 bases in between. The germline V gene has CDR1 SGHTA and CDR2 FQGTGA. The CDR3 consists of 14 residues. Here the CDR3 reads CASSSDSLTDTQYF. The CDR3 DNA reads as TGTGCCAGCAGCTCCGACAGTCTCACAGATACGCAGTATTTT.

In its sample, this clone was seen a few times. J is TRBJ1-6 and V is TRBV18; unclear D gene. The CDR3 is 14 amino acids. Trimming left V 2 bases short and J 8 bases short, with 10 bases between. Germline V lookup: CDR1 KGHSH, CDR2 LQKENI. The chain's CDR3 is CASSPESKDSPLHF. As DNA, the CDR3 is TGTGCCAGCTCACCAGAGAGTAAAGATTCACCCCTCCACTTT.

This rearrangement joins TRBV7-3 to TRBJ1-2; 9 nucleotides line up with TRBD1. Per germline, CDR1 SGHTA and CDR2 FQGTGA. The CDR3 contains 14 residues. V trimming: 5 bases; J trimming: 4 bases; junction bases outside the gene matches: 5. The CDR3 DNA reads as TGTGCCAGCAGCCCGGGGACAGGGCCCTATGGCTACACCTTC. It codes for CASSPGTGPYGYTF.

The J gene is TRBJ2-7, the V gene TRBV12-3 or TRBV12-4; 12 bases are a match to TRBD2. CDR3 length: 13 amino acids. The J segment lost 6 bases and the V segment lost 6 bases, leaving 3 bases of the junction unmatched. As DNA, the CDR3 is TGTGCCAGCAGCCTAGCGGGGGGGGTCGAGCAGTACTTC. It translates to CASSLAGGVEQYF.

The V gene is TRBV5-4, the J gene TRBJ1-3; D is unclear. Germline assignment: CDR1 SGHNT and CDR2 YYREEE (reference sequence). The CDR3 has 15 amino acids. V was shortened by 1 base and J by 2 bases, with 10 bases between the two germline ends. The DNA for the CDR3 is TGTGCCAGCAGCTTGTGGGCGGGAGCTGGAAACACCATATATTTT. It encodes CASSLWAGAGNTIYF.

The rearrangement links TRBV9 to TRBJ1-2; 12 nucleotides align to TRBD1. With V trimmed by 0 bases and J by 11 bases, 14 bases remained unmatched. CDR3 length equals 17 residues. Germline V gene sequence: CDR1 SGDLS, CDR2 YYNGEE. The CDR3 loop is CASSVGGTGGRGNSYTF. CDR3 nucleotides: TGTGCCAGCAGCGTAGGAGGGACAGGGGGCCGGGGAAATAGTTACACCTTC.

V is TRBV27 and J is TRBJ1-6; 9 nucleotides line up with TRBD1. The CDR3 has 14 residues. Per the germline V gene, CDR1 is MNHEY and CDR2 is SMNVEV (reference sequence). With V trimmed by 7 bases and J by 7 bases, 5 bases remained unmatched. The CDR3 is CASTPGTGNSPLHF. The CDR3 nucleotides read TGTGCCAGCACCCCCGGGACAGGGAATTCACCCCTCCACTTT.

This chain connects TRBV28 to TRBJ1-2; 7 bases are a match to TRBD1. V lost 1 base to trimming and J lost 7 bases; unmatched junction nucleotides: 3. This CDR3 region has 13 residues. Germline CDR1 is MDHEN and CDR2 is SYDVKM. The CDR3 DNA follows: TGTGCCAGCAGTTTATCGGCAGGGGGTGGCTACACCTTC. Translation: CASSLSAGGGYTF.

The J gene is TRBJ2-7, the V gene TRBV2; 9 bases map to TRBD2. V shed 6 bases, J shed 3 bases, and the junction held 12 bases outside the gene matches. This CDR3 has 16 residues. Per the germline V gene, CDR1 is SNHLY and CDR2 is FYNNEI. CDR3 sequence: CASSAIPSGEHYEQYF. The CDR3 bases are TGTGCCAGCAGCGCGATCCCTAGCGGGGAGCACTACGAGCAGTACTTC.

The chain is built from TRBV2 and TRBJ2-4; TRBD2 matches at 7 bases. Trimming at V came to 8 bases and at J to 6 bases, leaving 10 bases not matched to a gene. The CDR3 runs to 14 residues. Germline CDR1 SNHLY, CDR2 FYNNEI. CDR3 residues: CASGGVGLGNIQYF. Here the CDR3 DNA reads TGTGCCAGCGGGGGGGTAGGGCTAGGAAACATTCAGTACTTC.

This chain links TRBV5-4 with TRBJ2-1; D possibly corresponds to TRBD1 (6 bases). CDR3 length equals 15 residues. Germline-derived CDR1 and CDR2 are SGHNT and YYREEE (reference sequence). The germline V and J ends were trimmed by 4 bases and 0 bases, with 11 bases remaining between them. The chain's CDR3 is CASSVRDNSYNEQFF. CDR3 nucleotide sequence: TGTGCCAGCAGCGTCCGGGACAACTCCTACAATGAGCAGTTCTTC.

The chain links TRBV7-8 to TRBJ2-7, with 7 bases matching TRBD2. Trimming took 1 base from V and 0 from J; bases not matched to a gene: 3. The CDR3 loop spans 15 amino acids. The germline V gene encodes CDR1 SGHVS and CDR2 FQNEAQ. The CDR3 DNA sequence: TGTGCCAGCAGCTTAGGGGGGGGAATCTCCTACGAGCAGTACTTC. Its protein is CASSLGGGISYEQYF. Using reference TRBV7-8 and TRBJ2-7 for the parts outside the CDR3, the full variable domain is GAGVSQSPRYKVAKRGQDVALRCDPISGHVSLFWYQQALGQGPEFLTYFQNEAQLDKSGLPSDRFFAERPEGSVSTLKIQRTQQEDSAVYLCASSLGGGISYEQYFGPGTRLTVT.